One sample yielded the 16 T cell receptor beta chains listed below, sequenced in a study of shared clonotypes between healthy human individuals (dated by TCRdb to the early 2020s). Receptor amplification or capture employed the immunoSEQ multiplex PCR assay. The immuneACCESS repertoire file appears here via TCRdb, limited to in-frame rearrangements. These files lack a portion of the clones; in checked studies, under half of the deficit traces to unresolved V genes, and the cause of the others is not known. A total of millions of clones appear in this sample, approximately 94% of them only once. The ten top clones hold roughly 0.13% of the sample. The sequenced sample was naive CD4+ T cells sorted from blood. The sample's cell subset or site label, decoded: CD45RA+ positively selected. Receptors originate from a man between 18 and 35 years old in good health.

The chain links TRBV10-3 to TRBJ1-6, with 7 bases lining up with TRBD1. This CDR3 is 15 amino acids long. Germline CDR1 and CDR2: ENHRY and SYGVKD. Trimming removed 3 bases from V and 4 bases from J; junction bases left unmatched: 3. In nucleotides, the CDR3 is TGTGCCATCAGTGAAACGGGACAGTATAATTCACCCCTCCACTTT. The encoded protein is CAISETGQYNSPLHF.

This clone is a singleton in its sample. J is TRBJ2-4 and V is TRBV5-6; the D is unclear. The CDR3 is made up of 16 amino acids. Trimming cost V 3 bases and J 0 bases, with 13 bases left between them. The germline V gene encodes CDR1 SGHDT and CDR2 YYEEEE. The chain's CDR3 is CASSSAYTVAKNIQYF. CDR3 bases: TGTGCCAGCAGCTCAGCCTATACCGTAGCCAAAAACATTCAGTACTTC.

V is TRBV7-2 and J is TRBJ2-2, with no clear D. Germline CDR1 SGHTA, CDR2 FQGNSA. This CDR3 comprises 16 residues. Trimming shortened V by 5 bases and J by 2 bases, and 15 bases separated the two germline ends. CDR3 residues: CASSTRSGLNTGELFF. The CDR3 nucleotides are TGTGCCAGCAGCACACGATCCGGGCTTAACACCGGGGAGCTGTTTTTT.

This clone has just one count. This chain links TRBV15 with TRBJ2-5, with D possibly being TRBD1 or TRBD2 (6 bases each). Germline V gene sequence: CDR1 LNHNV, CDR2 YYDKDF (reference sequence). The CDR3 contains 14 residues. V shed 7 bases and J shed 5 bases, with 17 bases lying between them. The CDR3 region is CATKGGRSSETQYF. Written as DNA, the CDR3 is TGTGCCACCAAAGGGGGGAGAAGCTCGGAGACCCAGTACTTC.

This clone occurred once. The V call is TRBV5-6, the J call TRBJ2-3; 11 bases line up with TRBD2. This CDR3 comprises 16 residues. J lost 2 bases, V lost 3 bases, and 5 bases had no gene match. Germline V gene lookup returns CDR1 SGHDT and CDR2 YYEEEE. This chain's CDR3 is CASSSPGLAVTDTQYF. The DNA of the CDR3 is TGTGCCAGCAGCTCCCCGGGACTAGCGGTCACAGATACGCAGTATTTT.

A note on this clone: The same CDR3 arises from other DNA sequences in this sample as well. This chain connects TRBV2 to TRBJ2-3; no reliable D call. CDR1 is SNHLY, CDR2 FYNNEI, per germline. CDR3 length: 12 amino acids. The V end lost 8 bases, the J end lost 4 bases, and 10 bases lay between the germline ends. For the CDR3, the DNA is TGTGCCAGCTCTGAGGCGTCAGATACGCAGTATTTT. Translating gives CASSEASDTQYF.

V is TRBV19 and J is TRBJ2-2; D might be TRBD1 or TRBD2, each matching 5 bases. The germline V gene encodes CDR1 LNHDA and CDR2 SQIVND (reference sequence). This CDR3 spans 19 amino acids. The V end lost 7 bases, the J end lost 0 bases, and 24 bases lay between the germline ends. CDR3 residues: CASTRSGRYWVTNTGELFF. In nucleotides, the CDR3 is TGTGCCAGTACCCGATCGGGGCGGTATTGGGTTACGAACACCGGGGAGCTGTTTTTT.

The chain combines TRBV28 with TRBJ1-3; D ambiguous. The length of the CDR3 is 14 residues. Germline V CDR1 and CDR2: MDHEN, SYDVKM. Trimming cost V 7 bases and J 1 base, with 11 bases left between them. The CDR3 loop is CASTKGRSGNTIYF. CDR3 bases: TGTGCCAGCACTAAGGGTAGATCTGGAAACACCATATATTTT.

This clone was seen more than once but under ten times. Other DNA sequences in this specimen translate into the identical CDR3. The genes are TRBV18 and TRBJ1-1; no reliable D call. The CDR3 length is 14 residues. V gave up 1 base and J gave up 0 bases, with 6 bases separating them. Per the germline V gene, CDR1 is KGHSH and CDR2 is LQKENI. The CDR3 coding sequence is TGTGCCAGCTCACCACTACAGATGAACACTGAAGCTTTCTTT. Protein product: CASSPLQMNTEAFF.

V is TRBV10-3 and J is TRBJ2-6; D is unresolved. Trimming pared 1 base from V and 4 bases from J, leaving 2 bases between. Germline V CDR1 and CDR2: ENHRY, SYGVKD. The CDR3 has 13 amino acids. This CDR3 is CAISEYGANVLTF. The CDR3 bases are TGTGCCATCAGTGAGTACGGGGCCAACGTCCTGACTTTC.

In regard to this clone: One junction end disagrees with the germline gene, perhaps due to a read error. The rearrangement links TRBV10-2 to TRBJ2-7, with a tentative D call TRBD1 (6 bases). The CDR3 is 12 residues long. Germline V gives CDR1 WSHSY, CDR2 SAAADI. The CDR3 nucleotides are TGCGCCAGCAGTGAGTTAGGTACAGGGCTACACTTC. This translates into CASSELGTGLHF.

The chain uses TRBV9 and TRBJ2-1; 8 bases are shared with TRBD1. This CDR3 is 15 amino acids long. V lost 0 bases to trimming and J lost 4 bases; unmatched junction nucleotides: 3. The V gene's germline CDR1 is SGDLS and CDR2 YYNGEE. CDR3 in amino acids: CASSVGDRFYNEQFF. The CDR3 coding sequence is TGTGCCAGCAGCGTAGGGGACAGGTTTTACAATGAGCAGTTCTTC.

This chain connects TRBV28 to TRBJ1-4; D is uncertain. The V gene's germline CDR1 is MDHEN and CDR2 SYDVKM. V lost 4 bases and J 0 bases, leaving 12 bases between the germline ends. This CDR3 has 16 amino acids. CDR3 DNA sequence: TGTGCCAGCAGTTCCCATGACGGTGCAACTAATGAAAAACTGTTTTTT. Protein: CASSSHDGATNEKLFF. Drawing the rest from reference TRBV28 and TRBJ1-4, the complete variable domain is DVKVTQSSRYLVKRTGEKVFLECVQDMDHENMFWYRQDPGLGLRLIYFSYDVKMKEKGDIPEGYSVSREKKERFSLILESASTNQTSMYLCASSSHDGATNEKLFFGSGTQLSVL.

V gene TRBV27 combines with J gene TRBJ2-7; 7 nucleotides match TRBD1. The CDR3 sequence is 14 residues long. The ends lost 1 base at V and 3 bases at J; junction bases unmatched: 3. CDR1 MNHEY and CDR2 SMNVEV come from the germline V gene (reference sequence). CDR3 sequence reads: CASSLLGQYYEQYF. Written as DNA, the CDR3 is TGTGCCAGCAGTTTATTGGGACAGTACTACGAGCAGTACTTC.

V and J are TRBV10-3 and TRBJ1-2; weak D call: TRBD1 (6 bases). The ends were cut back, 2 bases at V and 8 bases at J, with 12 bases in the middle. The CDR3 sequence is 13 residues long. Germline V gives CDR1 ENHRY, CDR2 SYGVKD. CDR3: CAISEGQFSGYTF. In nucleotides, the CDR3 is TGTGCCATCAGTGAGGGACAGTTTTCCGGCTACACCTTC.

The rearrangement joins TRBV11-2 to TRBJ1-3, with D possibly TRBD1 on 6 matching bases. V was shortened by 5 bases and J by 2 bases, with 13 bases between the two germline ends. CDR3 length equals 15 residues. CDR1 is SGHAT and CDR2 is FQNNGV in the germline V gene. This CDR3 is CASSPTGLAGNTIYF. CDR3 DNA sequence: TGTGCCAGCAGCCCCACAGGGTTAGCTGGAAACACCATATATTTT.